This T cell receptor (beta chain) was found in a study of blood T cell repertoires in COVID-19. Overall study context: From T cells, B-cell-depleted T cells, or PBMCs came the material, which was cDNA or gDNA.

TCRdb's table, derived via immunoSEQ multiplex PCR, lists solely in-frame clones and lacks some. The table lists about 260,000 clones, more than 85% of them singletons. Germline-derived CDR1 and CDR2 are MDHEN and SYDVKM. The CDR3 covers 12 residues. Trimming took 6 bases from V and 6 from J, leaving 8 bases between them. Seattle's enrolled individuals joined amid active infection and were then monitored longitudinally. The receptor comes from a woman aged 60-75 years with COVID-19, enrolled during active disease. This chain joins TRBV28 and TRBJ2-2; a weak D match, TRBD2 (5 bases). Specimen: peripheral blood. CDR3 sequence reads: CASRRRPGELFF. As DNA, the CDR3 is TGTGCCAGCAGGCGGAGGCCCGGGGAGCTGTTTTTT.